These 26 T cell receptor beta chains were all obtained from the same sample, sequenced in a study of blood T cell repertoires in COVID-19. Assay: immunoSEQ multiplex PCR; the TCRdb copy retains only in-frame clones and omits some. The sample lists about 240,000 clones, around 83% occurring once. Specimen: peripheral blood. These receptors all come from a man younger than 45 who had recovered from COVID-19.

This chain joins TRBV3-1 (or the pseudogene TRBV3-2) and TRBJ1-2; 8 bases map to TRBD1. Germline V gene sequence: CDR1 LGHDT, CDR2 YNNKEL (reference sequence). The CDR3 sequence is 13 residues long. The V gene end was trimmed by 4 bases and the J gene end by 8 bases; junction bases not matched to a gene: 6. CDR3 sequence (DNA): TGTGCCAGCAGCCTAGCAGGGGGCGGCGGCTACACCTTC. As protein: CASSLAGGGGYTF.

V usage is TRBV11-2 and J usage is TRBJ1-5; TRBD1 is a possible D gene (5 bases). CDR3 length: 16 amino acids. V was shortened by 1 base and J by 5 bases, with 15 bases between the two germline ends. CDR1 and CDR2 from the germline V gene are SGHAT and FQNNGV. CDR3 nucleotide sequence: TGTGCCAGCAGCTTAGGTGGTGGGGCAGGGCATCAGCCCCAGCATTTT. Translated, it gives CASSLGGGAGHQPQHF.

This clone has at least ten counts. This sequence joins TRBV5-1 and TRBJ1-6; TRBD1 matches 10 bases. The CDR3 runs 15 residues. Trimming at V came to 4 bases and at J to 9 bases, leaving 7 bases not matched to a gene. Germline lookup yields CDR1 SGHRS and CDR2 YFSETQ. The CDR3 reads CASSRSGQGFSPLHF. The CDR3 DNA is TGCGCCAGCAGCCGGTCGGGACAGGGGTTTTCACCCCTCCACTTT. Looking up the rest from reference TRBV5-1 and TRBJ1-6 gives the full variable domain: KAGVTQTPRYLIKTRGQQVTLSCSPISGHRSVSWYQQTPGQGLQFLFEYFSETQRNKGNFPGRFSGRQFSNSRSEMNVSTLELGDSALYLCASSRSGQGFSPLHFGNGTRLTVT.

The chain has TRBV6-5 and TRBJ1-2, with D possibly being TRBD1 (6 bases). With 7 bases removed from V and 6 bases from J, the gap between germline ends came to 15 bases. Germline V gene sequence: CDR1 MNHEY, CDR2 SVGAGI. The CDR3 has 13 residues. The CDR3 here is CASNSRGAHGYTF. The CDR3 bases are TGTGCCAGCAACTCCAGGGGAGCCCATGGCTACACCTTC.

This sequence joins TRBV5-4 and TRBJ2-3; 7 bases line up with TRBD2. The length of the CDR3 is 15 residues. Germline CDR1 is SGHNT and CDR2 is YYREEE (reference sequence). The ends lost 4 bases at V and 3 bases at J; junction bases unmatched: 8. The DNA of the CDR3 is TGTGCCAGCAGCCTGCGGACTAGTAGGACAGATACGCAGTATTTT. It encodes CASSLRTSRTDTQYF.

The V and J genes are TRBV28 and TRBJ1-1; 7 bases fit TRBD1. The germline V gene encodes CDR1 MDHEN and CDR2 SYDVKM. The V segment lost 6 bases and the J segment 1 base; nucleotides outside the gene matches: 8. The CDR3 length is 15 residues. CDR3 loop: CASRRDRVQNTEAFF. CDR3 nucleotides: TGTGCCAGCAGACGTGACAGGGTACAGAACACTGAAGCTTTCTTT.

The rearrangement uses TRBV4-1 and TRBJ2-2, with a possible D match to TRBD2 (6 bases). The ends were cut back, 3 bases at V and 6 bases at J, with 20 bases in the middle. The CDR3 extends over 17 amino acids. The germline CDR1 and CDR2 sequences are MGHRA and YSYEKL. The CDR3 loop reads CASSQFYLGGRSGELFF. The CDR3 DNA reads TGCGCCAGCAGCCAGTTCTACCTTGGGGGGAGGTCCGGGGAGCTGTTTTTT.

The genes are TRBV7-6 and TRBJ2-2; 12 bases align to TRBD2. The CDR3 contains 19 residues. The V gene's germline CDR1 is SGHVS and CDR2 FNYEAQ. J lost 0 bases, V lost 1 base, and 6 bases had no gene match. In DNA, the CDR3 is TGTGCCAGCAGCTTAGTGTCTAGCGGGGGGGCCGCGAACACCGGGGAGCTGTTTTTT. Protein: CASSLVSSGGAANTGELFF.

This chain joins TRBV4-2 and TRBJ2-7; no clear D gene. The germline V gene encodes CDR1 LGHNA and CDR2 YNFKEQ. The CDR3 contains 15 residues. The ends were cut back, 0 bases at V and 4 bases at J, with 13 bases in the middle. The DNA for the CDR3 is TGTGCCAGCAGCCAAGAGGCTAGTAGGCCATACGAGCAGTACTTC. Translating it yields CASSQEASRPYEQYF.

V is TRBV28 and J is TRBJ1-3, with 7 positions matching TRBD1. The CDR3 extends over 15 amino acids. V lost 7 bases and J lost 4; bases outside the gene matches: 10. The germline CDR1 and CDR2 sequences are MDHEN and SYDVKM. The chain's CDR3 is CASTYHGTEGNTIYF. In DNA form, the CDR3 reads TGTGCCAGCACGTACCACGGGACAGAGGGAAACACCATATATTTT.

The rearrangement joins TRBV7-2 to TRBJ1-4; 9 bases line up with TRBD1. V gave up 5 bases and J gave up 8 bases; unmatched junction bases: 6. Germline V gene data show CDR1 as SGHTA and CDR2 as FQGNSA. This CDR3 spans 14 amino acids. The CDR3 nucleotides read TGTGCCAGCAGCACTCGGACAGGGGACGAAAAACTGTTTTTT. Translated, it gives CASSTRTGDEKLFF. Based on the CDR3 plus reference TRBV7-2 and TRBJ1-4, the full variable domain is GAGVSQSPSNKVTEKGKDVELRCDPISGHTALYWYRQSLGQGLEFLIYFQGNSAPDKSGLPSDRFSAERTGGSVSTLTIQRTQQEDSAVYLCASSTRTGDEKLFFGSGTQLSVL.

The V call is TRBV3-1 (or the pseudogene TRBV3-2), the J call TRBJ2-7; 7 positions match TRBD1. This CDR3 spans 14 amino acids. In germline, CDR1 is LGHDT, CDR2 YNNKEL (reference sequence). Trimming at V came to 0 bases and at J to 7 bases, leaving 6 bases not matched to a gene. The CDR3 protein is CASSQEGTVLEQYF. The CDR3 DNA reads TGTGCCAGCAGCCAAGAGGGGACAGTTTTAGAGCAGTACTTC.

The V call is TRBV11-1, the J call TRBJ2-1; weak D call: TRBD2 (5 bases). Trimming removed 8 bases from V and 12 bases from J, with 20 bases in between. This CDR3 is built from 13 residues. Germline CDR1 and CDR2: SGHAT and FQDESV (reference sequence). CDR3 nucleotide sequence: TGTGCCAGCTCTAATCTAGCCGCCCTACGGCAGTTCTTC. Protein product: CASSNLAALRQFF.

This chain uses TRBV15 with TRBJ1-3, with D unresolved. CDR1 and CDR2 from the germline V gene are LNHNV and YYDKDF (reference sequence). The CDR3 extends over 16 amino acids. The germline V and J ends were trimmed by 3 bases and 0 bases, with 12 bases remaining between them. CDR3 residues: CATSRRLGSSGNTIYF. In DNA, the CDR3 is TGTGCCACCAGCAGGAGGTTAGGGAGCTCTGGAAACACCATATATTTT.

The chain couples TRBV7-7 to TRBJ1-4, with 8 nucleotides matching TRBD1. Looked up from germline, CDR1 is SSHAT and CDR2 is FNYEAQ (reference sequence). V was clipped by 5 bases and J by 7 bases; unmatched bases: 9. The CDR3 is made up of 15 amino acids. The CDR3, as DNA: TGTGCCAGCAGCGAAGGGCCAGGGGGCACTGAAAAACTGTTTTTT. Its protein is CASSEGPGGTEKLFF.

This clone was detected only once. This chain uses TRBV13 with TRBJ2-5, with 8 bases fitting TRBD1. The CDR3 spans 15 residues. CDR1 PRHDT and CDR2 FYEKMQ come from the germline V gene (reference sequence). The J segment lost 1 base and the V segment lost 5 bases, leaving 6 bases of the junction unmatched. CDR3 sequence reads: CASSLDRGLQETQYF. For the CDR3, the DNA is TGTGCCAGCAGCCTCGACAGGGGACTCCAAGAGACCCAGTACTTC. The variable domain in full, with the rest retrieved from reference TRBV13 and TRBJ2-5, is AAGVIQSPRHLIKEKRETATLKCYPIPRHDTVYWYQQGPGQDPQFLISFYEKMQSDKGSIPDRFSAQQFSDYHSELNMSSLELGDSALYFCASSLDRGLQETQYFGPGTRLLVL.

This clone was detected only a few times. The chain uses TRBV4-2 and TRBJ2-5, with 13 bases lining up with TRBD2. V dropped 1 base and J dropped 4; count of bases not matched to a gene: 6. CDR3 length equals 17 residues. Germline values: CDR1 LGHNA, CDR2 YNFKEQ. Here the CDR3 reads CASSQVTSGGAAETQYF. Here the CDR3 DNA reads TGTGCCAGCAGCCAAGTTACTAGCGGGGGGGCCGCAGAGACCCAGTACTTC.

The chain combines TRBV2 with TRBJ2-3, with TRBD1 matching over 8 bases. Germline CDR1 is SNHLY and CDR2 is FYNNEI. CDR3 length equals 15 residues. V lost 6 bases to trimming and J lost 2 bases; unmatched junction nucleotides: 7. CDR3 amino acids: CASREEDRDTDTQYF. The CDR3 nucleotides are TGTGCCAGCAGAGAGGAGGACAGGGACACAGATACGCAGTATTTT.

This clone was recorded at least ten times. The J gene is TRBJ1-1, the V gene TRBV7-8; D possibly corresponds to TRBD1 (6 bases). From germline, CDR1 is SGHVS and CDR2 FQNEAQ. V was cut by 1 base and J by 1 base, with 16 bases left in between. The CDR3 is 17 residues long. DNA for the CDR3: TGTGCCAGCAGCTTAGGAGTGGGGCAGGGGCCGAACACTGAAGCTTTCTTT. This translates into CASSLGVGQGPNTEAFF.

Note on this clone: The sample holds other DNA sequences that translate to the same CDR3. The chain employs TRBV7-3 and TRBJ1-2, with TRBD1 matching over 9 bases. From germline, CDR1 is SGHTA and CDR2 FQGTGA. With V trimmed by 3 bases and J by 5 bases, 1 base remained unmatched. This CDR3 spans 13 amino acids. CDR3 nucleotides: TGTGCCAGCAGCTTGGGACAGGGATATGGCTACACCTTC. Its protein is CASSLGQGYGYTF. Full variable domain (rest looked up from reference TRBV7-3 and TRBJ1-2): GAGVSQTPSNKVTEKGKYVELRCDPISGHTALYWYRQSLGQGPEFLIYFQGTGAADDSGLPNDRFFAVRPEGSVSTLKIQRTERGDSAVYLCASSLGQGYGYTFGSGTRLTVV.

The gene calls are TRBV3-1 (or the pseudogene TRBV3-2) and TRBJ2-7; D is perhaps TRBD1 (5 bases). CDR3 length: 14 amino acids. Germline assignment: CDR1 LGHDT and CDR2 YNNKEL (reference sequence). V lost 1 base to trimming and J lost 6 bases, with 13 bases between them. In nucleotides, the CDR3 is TGTGCCAGCAGCCAAGCACTTGGACACGGCGAGCAGTACTTC. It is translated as CASSQALGHGEQYF.

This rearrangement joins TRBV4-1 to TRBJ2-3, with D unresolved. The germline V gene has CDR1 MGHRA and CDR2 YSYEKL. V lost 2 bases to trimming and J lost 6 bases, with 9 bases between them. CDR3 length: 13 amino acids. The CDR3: CASSQFPGDTQYF. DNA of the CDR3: TGCGCCAGCAGCCAATTCCCCGGGGATACGCAGTATTTT.

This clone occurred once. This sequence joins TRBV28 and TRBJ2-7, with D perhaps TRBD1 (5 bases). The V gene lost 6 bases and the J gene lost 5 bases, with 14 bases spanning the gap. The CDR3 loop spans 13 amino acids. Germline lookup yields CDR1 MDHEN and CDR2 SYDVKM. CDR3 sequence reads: CASRADGRDEQYV. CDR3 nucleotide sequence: TGTGCCAGCAGGGCCGATGGCAGGGACGAGCAGTACGTC.

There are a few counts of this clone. The CDR3 here is CASSPLYDRTNYGYTF. CDR3 in DNA: TGTGCCAGCAGCCCTCTATACGACAGAACTAACTATGGCTACACCTTC. The V call is TRBV11-2, the J call TRBJ1-2; a possible D gene is TRBD1 (5 bases). Germline CDR1 is SGHAT and CDR2 is FQNNGV. V lost 5 bases and J 0 bases, leaving 16 bases between the germline ends. There are 16 residues in the CDR3.

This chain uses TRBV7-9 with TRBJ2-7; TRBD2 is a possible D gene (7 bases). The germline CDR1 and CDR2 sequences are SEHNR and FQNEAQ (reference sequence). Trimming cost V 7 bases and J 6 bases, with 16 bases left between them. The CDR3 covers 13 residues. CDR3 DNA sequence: TGTGCCAGCAAACCAATCGGGGGGCGCGAGCAGTACTTC. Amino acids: CASKPIGGREQYF.

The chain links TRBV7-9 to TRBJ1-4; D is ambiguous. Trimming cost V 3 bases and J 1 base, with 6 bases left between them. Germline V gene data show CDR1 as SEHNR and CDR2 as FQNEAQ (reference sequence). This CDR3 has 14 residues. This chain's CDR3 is CASSFGGTNEKLFF. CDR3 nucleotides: TGTGCCAGCAGCTTCGGTGGAACTAATGAAAAACTGTTTTTT.